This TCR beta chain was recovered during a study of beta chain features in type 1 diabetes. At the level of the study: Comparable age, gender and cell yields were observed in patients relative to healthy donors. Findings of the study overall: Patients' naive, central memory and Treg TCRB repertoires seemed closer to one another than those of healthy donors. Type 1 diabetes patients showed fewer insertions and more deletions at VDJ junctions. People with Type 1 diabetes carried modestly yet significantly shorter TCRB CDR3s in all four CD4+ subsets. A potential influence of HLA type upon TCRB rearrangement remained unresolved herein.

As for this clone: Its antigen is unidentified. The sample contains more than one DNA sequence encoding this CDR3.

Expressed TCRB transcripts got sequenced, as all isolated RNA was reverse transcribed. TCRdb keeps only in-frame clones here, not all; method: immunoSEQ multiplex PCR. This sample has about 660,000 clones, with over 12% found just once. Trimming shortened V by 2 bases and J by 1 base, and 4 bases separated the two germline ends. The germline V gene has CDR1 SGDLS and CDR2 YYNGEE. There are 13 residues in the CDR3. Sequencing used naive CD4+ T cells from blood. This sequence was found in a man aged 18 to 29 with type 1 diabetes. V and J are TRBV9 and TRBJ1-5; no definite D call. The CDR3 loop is CASSVGSNQPQHF. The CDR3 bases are TGTGCCAGCAGCGTGGGAAGCAATCAGCCCCAGCATTTT.